Presented here are 11 T cell receptor beta chains from one specimen sequenced in a study of OX40 agonist ivuxolimab in advanced cancers. Some clones are missing from TCRdb's copy, which holds only in-frame ones; the method was immunoSEQ multiplex PCR. The sample lists approximately 40,000 clones, about 80% occurring once. The input for sequencing was CD4+ or CD8+ T cells sorted from blood, taken in a trial of the OX40 agonist ivuxolimab. Receptor source: an adult with an advanced solid tumor such as melanoma, head and neck, liver or kidney cancer.

The gene calls are TRBV9 and TRBJ2-7, with 8 nucleotides matching TRBD2. Germline V gene sequence: CDR1 SGDLS, CDR2 YYNGEE. CDR3 length equals 15 residues. V was pared by 0 bases and J by 1 base, with 3 bases of the junction left unmatched. The CDR3 reads CASSVGLAFSYEQYF. Here the CDR3 DNA reads TGTGCCAGCAGCGTAGGACTAGCGTTTTCCTACGAGCAGTACTTC.

This clone has only a few counts. The chain's CDR3 is CASSPGLAGGNEQFF. In DNA form, the CDR3 reads TGTGCCAGCAGCCCGGGACTAGCGGGAGGCAATGAGCAGTTCTTC. V is TRBV4-2 and J is TRBJ2-1; 15 positions match TRBD2. V shed 4 bases, J shed 6 bases, and the junction held 1 base outside the gene matches. Germline-derived CDR1 and CDR2 are LGHNA and YNFKEQ. CDR3 length: 15 residues.

This sequence joins TRBV29-1 and TRBJ2-7, with D possibly being TRBD1 or TRBD2 (5 bases each). The germline V and J ends were trimmed by 0 bases and 3 bases, with 9 bases remaining between them. CDR3 length equals 13 residues. The germline CDR1 and CDR2 sequences are SQVTM and ANQGSEA. CDR3 nucleotides: TGCAGCGTTGAAGAGGGACGAAACTACGAGCAGTACTTC. Its protein is CSVEEGRNYEQYF.

This chain uses TRBV7-8 with TRBJ1-2; 7 nucleotides line up with TRBD1. Trimming took 5 bases from V and 4 from J; bases not matched to a gene: 7. This CDR3 is 14 amino acids long. From germline, CDR1 is SGHVS and CDR2 FQNEAQ. In DNA form, the CDR3 reads TGTGCCAGCAGCCGTCGGGACAGCTTCTATGGCTACACCTTC. Protein product: CASSRRDSFYGYTF.

The chain couples TRBV7-3 to TRBJ2-1, with 7 bases lining up with TRBD2. Germline-derived CDR1 and CDR2 are SGHTA and FQGTGA. The CDR3 is made up of 15 amino acids. The ends lost 4 bases at V and 4 bases at J; junction bases unmatched: 7. The CDR3 DNA follows: TGTGCCAGCAGCTACTCCGGGACTACATACAATGAGCAGTTCTTC. Amino acids: CASSYSGTTYNEQFF.

By share of the sample, this clone is medium-sized. In DNA, the CDR3 is TGTGCCAGCAGTACCGGGGGCAGGGATACGCAGTATTTT. It yields the protein CASSTGGRDTQYF. This chain joins TRBV6-1 and TRBJ2-3, with D perhaps assigned TRBD1 or TRBD2 (6 bases each). Trimming stripped 5 bases from V and 6 bases from J, with 12 bases between. Germline loops: CDR1 MNHNS, CDR2 SASEGT. The CDR3 extends over 13 amino acids.

V gene TRBV25-1 combines with J gene TRBJ2-2; D unresolved. The V gene lost 6 bases and the J gene lost 8 bases, with 7 bases spanning the gap. CDR1 is MGHDK, CDR2 SYGVNS, per germline. CDR3 length: 11 residues. CDR3 residues: CASSSMGELFF. The CDR3 nucleotides read TGTGCCAGCAGCTCTATGGGGGAGCTGTTTTTT.

This sequence joins TRBV9 and TRBJ1-1; D perhaps matches TRBD1 (5 bases). The length of the CDR3 is 14 residues. Trimming left V 0 bases short and J 5 bases short, with 11 bases between. CDR1 is SGDLS and CDR2 is YYNGEE in the germline V gene. CDR3 in DNA: TGTGCCAGCAGCGTAGGGGGGAGAGAGACTGAAGCTTTCTTT. Translated: CASSVGGRETEAFF.

The rearrangement links TRBV5-1 to TRBJ2-3, with 9 nucleotides matching TRBD1. With 3 bases clipped from V and 4 bases from J, the junction kept 6 bases outside the gene matches. The length of the CDR3 is 15 residues. Per the germline V gene, CDR1 is SGHRS and CDR2 is YFSETQ. CDR3 in amino acids: CASSSTGGYADTQYF. CDR3 coding DNA: TGCGCCAGCAGCTCGACAGGGGGGTACGCAGATACGCAGTATTTT.

The J gene is TRBJ2-7, the V gene TRBV28; D might be TRBD2 (5 bases). The germline V and J ends were trimmed by 2 bases and 6 bases, with 11 bases remaining between them. The CDR3 covers 13 residues. Looked up from germline, CDR1 is MDHEN and CDR2 is SYDVKM. The CDR3 here is CASSLIGRGEQYF. CDR3 bases: TGTGCCAGCAGTTTAATCGGTCGGGGCGAGCAGTACTTC.

V is TRBV6-5 and J is TRBJ1-5, with unresolved D. CDR3 size: 15 residues. Germline lookup yields CDR1 MNHEY and CDR2 SVGAGI. Trimming removed 5 bases at V and 0 bases at J, with 11 bases between. CDR3 region: CASSPTVFSNQPQHF. The CDR3 DNA sequence: TGTGCCAGCAGTCCGACCGTATTTAGCAATCAGCCCCAGCATTTT.